These 27 T cell receptor beta chains originate from one sample sequenced in a study of OX40 agonist ivuxolimab in advanced cancers. The method was immunoSEQ multiplex PCR; TCRdb's version includes in-frame clones alone and lacks a portion of them. The sample lists tens of thousands of clones, less than 90% seen once, with about 48% in the top ten. The sample was CD4+ or CD8+ T cells sorted from blood, taken in a trial of the OX40 agonist ivuxolimab. The receptor source for this set is an adult with an advanced solid tumor such as melanoma, head and neck, liver or kidney cancer.

The chain joins TRBV29-1 to TRBJ2-3; TRBD2 is a possible D gene (6 bases). Looked up from germline, CDR1 is SQVTM and CDR2 is ANQGSEA. Trimming stripped 8 bases from V and 3 bases from J, with 21 bases between. The CDR3 is 15 residues long. The chain's CDR3 is CSSSLGTRGTDTQYF. CDR3 DNA: TGCAGCTCCAGTCTAGGGACTCGGGGGACAGATACGCAGTATTTT.

The V call is TRBV7-9, the J call TRBJ1-1; TRBD1 aligns across 8 bases. The germline V gene has CDR1 SEHNR and CDR2 FQNEAQ (reference sequence). The CDR3 extends over 16 amino acids. With V trimmed by 3 bases and J by 1 base, 7 bases remained unmatched. The CDR3 nucleotides read TGTGCCAGCAGCTTCGGACAGGGTGTGAAGAACACTGAAGCTTTCTTT. It codes for CASSFGQGVKNTEAFF. The whole variable domain, filled in from reference TRBV7-9 and TRBJ1-1, reads DTGVSQNPRHKITKRGQNVTFRCDPISEHNRLYWYRQTLGQGPEFLTYFQNEAQLEKSRLLSDRFSAERPKGSFSTLEIQRTEQGDSAMYLCASSFGQGVKNTEAFFGQGTRLTVV.

As concerns this clone: At the DNA level, this CDR3 is encoded by other sequences in the same sample as well. CDR3 DNA: TGTGCCAGCAGCGTAGCGGGAGAGACCCAGTACTTC. Its translation is CASSVAGETQYF. J is TRBJ2-5 and V is TRBV9; D gene ambiguous. CDR3 length: 12 residues. Trimming pared 0 bases from V and 4 bases from J, leaving 4 bases between. The germline gives CDR1 SGDLS, CDR2 YYNGEE.

The chain carries TRBV10-1 and TRBJ2-1; a weak D match, TRBD1 (6 bases). V was trimmed by 4 bases and J by 2 bases, leaving 15 bases between them. This CDR3 contains 16 residues. Germline CDR1 is WNHNN and CDR2 is SYGVQD (reference sequence). The CDR3 sequence: CASSVKQGGAYNEQFF. As DNA, the CDR3 is TGCGCCAGCAGTGTAAAACAGGGTGGTGCCTACAATGAGCAGTTCTTC.

The chain joins TRBV5-1 to TRBJ2-1; the match to TRBD2 covers 12 bases. J lost 0 bases, V lost 7 bases, and 8 bases had no gene match. The CDR3 is 17 amino acids. The germline V gene encodes CDR1 SGHRS and CDR2 YFSETQ. The CDR3 coding sequence is TGCGCCAGCCTTTCCGGACTAGCGGGACCCTCCTACAATGAGCAGTTCTTC. Translating gives CASLSGLAGPSYNEQFF.

This sequence joins TRBV5-1 and TRBJ2-2; 15 positions agree with TRBD2. Germline CDR1 SGHRS, CDR2 YFSETQ. CDR3 size: 17 residues. V lost 0 bases and J lost 4; bases outside the gene matches: 1. The CDR3 DNA is TGCGCCAGCAGCTTGGCGGGACTAGCGGGAGGCACCGGGGAGCTGTTTTTT. Translation: CASSLAGLAGGTGELFF.

The rearrangement uses TRBV29-1 and TRBJ2-3; no clear D gene. This CDR3 spans 11 amino acids. The V gene's germline CDR1 is SQVTM and CDR2 ANQGSEA. V lost 5 bases and J 4 bases, leaving 7 bases between the germline ends. The CDR3 DNA sequence: TGCAGCGTTAATAGTCCAGATACGCAGTATTTT. Its translation is CSVNSPDTQYF.

The rearrangement links TRBV7-9 to TRBJ1-1; 10 bases match TRBD1. The germline CDR1 and CDR2 sequences are SEHNR and FQNEAQ (reference sequence). The CDR3 has 15 amino acids. V gave up 1 base and J gave up 5 bases; unmatched junction bases: 4. CDR3 coding DNA: TGTGCCAGCAGCTTAGGGACAGGGGGGAAGACTGAAGCTTTCTTT. Its translation: CASSLGTGGKTEAFF.

This chain links TRBV7-8 with TRBJ2-3; 9 bases map to TRBD1. The CDR3 length is 17 residues. Germline CDR1 is SGHVS and CDR2 is FQNEAQ. J was trimmed by 1 base and V by 2 bases; bases with no gene match: 7. CDR3 region: CASSLLNWDRGTDTQYF. The CDR3 nucleotides are TGTGCCAGCAGCTTATTGAATTGGGACAGGGGCACAGATACGCAGTATTTT. Supplemented by reference TRBV7-8 and TRBJ2-3, the full variable domain reads GAGVSQSPRYKVAKRGQDVALRCDPISGHVSLFWYQQALGQGPEFLTYFQNEAQLDKSGLPSDRFFAERPEGSVSTLKIQRTQQEDSAVYLCASSLLNWDRGTDTQYFGPGTRLTVL.

The J gene is TRBJ2-7, the V gene TRBV6-5; D is unresolved. CDR1 and CDR2 from the germline V gene are MNHEY and SVGAGI. V lost 5 bases and J lost 4, with 6 bases in between. The CDR3 is made up of 11 amino acids. CDR3 sequence: CASSDTYEQYF. The CDR3 DNA reads TGTGCCAGCAGTGATACTTACGAGCAGTACTTC.

The chain recombines TRBV4-1 with TRBJ2-3; no definite D call. The CDR3 contains 16 residues. Between the trimmed V and J ends, which lost 4 bases and 3 bases, there was a span of 17 bases. Germline lookup yields CDR1 MGHRA and CDR2 YSYEKL. The CDR3 loop reads CASSPSRQGRTDTQYF. In nucleotides, the CDR3 is TGCGCCAGCAGCCCCAGCCGACAAGGGCGGACAGATACGCAGTATTTT.

The genes are TRBV6-5 and TRBJ2-4; D might be TRBD1 or TRBD2, each matching 5 bases. The germline gives CDR1 MNHEY, CDR2 SVGAGI. This CDR3 is 14 amino acids long. Trimming left V 6 bases short and J 4 bases short, with 13 bases between. The CDR3 coding sequence is TGTGCCAGCAGCCCCGGGACGGCGAAAAACATTCAGTACTTC. It codes for CASSPGTAKNIQYF.

The V and J genes are TRBV30 and TRBJ2-2; 16 positions match TRBD2. Germline V gene sequence: CDR1 GTSNPN, CDR2 SVGIG (reference sequence). The CDR3 contains 18 residues. V gave up 3 bases and J gave up 10 bases; unmatched junction bases: 14. CDR3: CAWRLKGLAGGPREELFF. The CDR3, as DNA: TGTGCCTGGAGACTCAAGGGACTAGCGGGAGGGCCAAGAGAGGAGCTGTTTTTT.

This clone appeared once. The chain couples TRBV29-1 to TRBJ2-5; either TRBD1 or TRBD2 may supply D (5 bases each). The J call may be wrong; the DNA end is better matched by TRBJ2-7. CDR1 is SQVTM and CDR2 is ANQGSEA in the germline V gene. The CDR3 consists of 13 residues. The CDR3, as DNA: TGCAGCGCCTCTAGGGACGGTTACTACGAGCAGTACTTC. Its protein is CSASRDGYYEQYF.

The V and J genes are TRBV28 and TRBJ1-2; TRBD1 agrees at 7 bases. Per the germline V gene, CDR1 is MDHEN and CDR2 is SYDVKM. CDR3 length equals 15 residues. V was clipped by 8 bases and J by 5 bases; unmatched bases: 14. CDR3 DNA: TGTGCCAGCGGAAGTACAGGGGTACTAGGATATGGCTACACCTTC. Translated, it gives CASGSTGVLGYGYTF.

V gene TRBV28 combines with J gene TRBJ2-1; 11 bases align to TRBD2. Germline loops: CDR1 MDHEN, CDR2 SYDVKM. The CDR3 has 15 residues. After removal of 2 bases from V and 7 bases from J, the junction contained 4 bases not matched to a gene. DNA of the CDR3: TGTGCCAGCAGTTTAGGGCTAGCGGGAGGAAATGAGCAGTTCTTC. Translated: CASSLGLAGGNEQFF. Full variable domain (missing parts from reference TRBV28 and TRBJ2-1): DVKVTQSSRYLVKRTGEKVFLECVQDMDHENMFWYRQDPGLGLRLIYFSYDVKMKEKGDIPEGYSVSREKKERFSLILESASTNQTSMYLCASSLGLAGGNEQFFGPGTRLTVL.

CDR3 DNA sequence: TGCGCCAGCAGTCCGACGGACCCAGGCGAGGTGGCCCTCCACTTT. Its translation: CASSPTDPGEVALHF. This sequence joins TRBV5-1 and TRBJ1-6; D not certain. The V and J ends lost 5 bases and 14 bases respectively, with 23 bases between them. This CDR3 has 15 amino acids. CDR1 is SGHRS, CDR2 YFSETQ, per germline. Full variable domain (remainder filled in from reference TRBV5-1 and TRBJ1-6): KAGVTQTPRYLIKTRGQQVTLSCSPISGHRSVSWYQQTPGQGLQFLFEYFSETQRNKGNFPGRFSGRQFSNSRSEMNVSTLELGDSALYLCASSPTDPGEVALHFGNGTRLTVT.

This clone came up once. This chain joins TRBV10-1 and TRBJ2-7; TRBD1 is a possible D gene (6 bases). Germline V CDR1 and CDR2: WNHNN, SYGVQD (reference sequence). V was shortened by 8 bases and J by 5 bases, with 10 bases between the two germline ends. CDR3 length: 11 residues. The CDR3: CASGTTDEQYF. As DNA, the CDR3 is TGCGCCAGCGGGACAACCGACGAGCAGTACTTC.

Details on this clone: At one end the junction does not follow the germline gene, possibly because of a read error. This sequence joins TRBV5-6 and TRBJ2-7; D tentatively fits TRBD1 or TRBD2 (6 bases each). The CDR3 runs 14 residues. Per germline, CDR1 SGHDT and CDR2 YYEEEE. The CDR3 region has the DNA TGTGCCAGTTACCCCGCCGGGGGCTCCCACGAGCAGTACTTC. This gives the protein CASYPAGGSHEQYF.

The chain has TRBV4-2 and TRBJ2-1; 7 bases line up with TRBD2. Per germline, CDR1 LGHNA and CDR2 YNFKEQ. The CDR3 totals 17 residues. V lost 5 bases to trimming and J lost 7 bases; unmatched junction nucleotides: 17. The CDR3 sequence: CASSAAGGSRFGNEQFF. The CDR3 DNA is TGTGCCAGCAGCGCCGCGGGCGGGAGCCGATTTGGTAATGAGCAGTTCTTC.

The J gene is TRBJ1-1, the V gene TRBV15, with D hard to call. The germline CDR1 and CDR2 sequences are LNHNV and YYDKDF (reference sequence). Trimming cost V 1 base and J 1 base, with 7 bases left between them. The CDR3 length is 14 residues. CDR3 loop: CATSRVGPNTEAFF. The CDR3 coding sequence is TGTGCCACCAGCAGAGTAGGCCCGAACACTGAAGCTTTCTTT.

This clone was counted a single time. The chain is built from TRBV28 and TRBJ2-2, with 8 bases aligning to TRBD1. V shed 8 bases, J shed 6 bases, and the junction held 11 bases outside the gene matches. The CDR3 loop spans 15 amino acids. Germline assignment: CDR1 MDHEN and CDR2 SYDVKM. CDR3 region: CASLAGDRGAGELFF. Written as DNA, the CDR3 is TGTGCCAGCCTCGCCGGAGACAGGGGTGCCGGGGAGCTGTTTTTT.

J is TRBJ1-2 and V is TRBV28; TRBD1 is a possible D gene (5 bases). Trimming took off 7 bases at V and 5 bases at J, with 8 bases between the two ends. The CDR3 extends over 11 amino acids. The germline V gene encodes CDR1 MDHEN and CDR2 SYDVKM. The CDR3 coding sequence is TGTGCCAGCACGGGGCCATATGGCTACACCTTC. Translated: CASTGPYGYTF.

This chain links TRBV25-1 with TRBJ1-3; TRBD1 aligns across 8 bases. Trimming cost V 5 bases and J 2 bases; bases outside gene matches: 8. CDR3 size: 16 residues. Per germline, CDR1 MGHDK and CDR2 SYGVNS. CDR3 amino acids: CASSNSGGHAGNTIYF. The CDR3 DNA is TGTGCCAGCAGTAATTCAGGGGGCCACGCTGGAAACACCATATATTTT.

The chain uses TRBV21-1 and TRBJ1-5; TRBD1, the table's D call, lacks a check against the DNA. TRBV21-1 is an annotated pseudogene. This CDR3 is 15 amino acids long. The CDR3 region has the DNA TGTGCCAGCGGACCGGACAGACGTAGCAATCAGCCCCAGCATTTT. Its protein product is CASGPDRRSNQPQHF.

This clone was recorded many times. The CDR3 is CASRGQNSGNTIYF. DNA of the CDR3: TGTGCCAGTAGGGGACAAAACTCTGGAAACACCATATATTTT. The V gene is TRBV19, the J gene TRBJ1-3, with D perhaps matching TRBD1 (6 bases). V lost 6 bases and J 0 bases, leaving 9 bases between the germline ends. This CDR3 spans 14 amino acids. Germline lookup yields CDR1 LNHDA and CDR2 SQIVND (reference sequence).

This clone was detected a few times. For the CDR3, the DNA is TGCAGCGTTGAAGTAAGGGGCGCCAACACTGAAGCTTTCTTT. It translates to CSVEVRGANTEAFF. The genes are TRBV29-1 and TRBJ1-1; D may be TRBD1 (5 bases). Germline CDR1 and CDR2: SQVTM and ANQGSEA. The CDR3 has 14 residues. V lost 1 base to trimming and J lost 2 bases, with 11 bases between them.